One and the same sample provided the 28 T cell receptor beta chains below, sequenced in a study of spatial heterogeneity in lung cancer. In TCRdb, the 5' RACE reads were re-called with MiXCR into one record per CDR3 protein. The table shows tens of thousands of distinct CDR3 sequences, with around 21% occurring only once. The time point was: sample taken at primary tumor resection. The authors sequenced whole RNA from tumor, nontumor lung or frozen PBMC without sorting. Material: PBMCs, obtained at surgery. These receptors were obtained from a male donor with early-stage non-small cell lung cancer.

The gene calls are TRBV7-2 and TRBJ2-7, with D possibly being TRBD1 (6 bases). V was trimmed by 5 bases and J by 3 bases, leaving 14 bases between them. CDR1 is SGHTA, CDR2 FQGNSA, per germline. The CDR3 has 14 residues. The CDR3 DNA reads TGTGCCAGCAGCCAAACTGACAGGCGCTACGAGCAGTACTTC. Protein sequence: CASSQTDRRYEQYF.

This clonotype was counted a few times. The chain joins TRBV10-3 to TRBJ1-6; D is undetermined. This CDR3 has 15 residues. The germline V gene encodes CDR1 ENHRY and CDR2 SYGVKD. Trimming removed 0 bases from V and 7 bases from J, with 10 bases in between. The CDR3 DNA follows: TGTGCCATCAGTGAGTCAAACTCTAGGAATTCACCCCTCCACTTT. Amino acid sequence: CAISESNSRNSPLHF.

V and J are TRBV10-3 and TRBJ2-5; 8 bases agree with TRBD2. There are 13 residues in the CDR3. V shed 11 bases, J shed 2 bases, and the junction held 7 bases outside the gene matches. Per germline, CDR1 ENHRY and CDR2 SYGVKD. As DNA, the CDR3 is TGTGCCGCCTCCGGGACTAGACAAGAGACCCAGTACTTC. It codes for CAASGTRQETQYF.

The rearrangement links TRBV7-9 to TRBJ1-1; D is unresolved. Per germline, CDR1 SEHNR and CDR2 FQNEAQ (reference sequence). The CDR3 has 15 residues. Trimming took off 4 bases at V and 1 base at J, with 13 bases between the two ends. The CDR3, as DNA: TGTGCCAGCAGCTCGTTGGGTAGGACGAACACTGAAGCTTTCTTT. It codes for CASSSLGRTNTEAFF. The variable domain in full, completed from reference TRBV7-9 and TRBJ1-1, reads DTGVSQNPRHKITKRGQNVTFRCDPISEHNRLYWYRQTLGQGPEFLTYFQNEAQLEKSRLLSDRFSAERPKGSFSTLEIQRTEQGDSAMYLCASSSLGRTNTEAFFGQGTRLTVV.

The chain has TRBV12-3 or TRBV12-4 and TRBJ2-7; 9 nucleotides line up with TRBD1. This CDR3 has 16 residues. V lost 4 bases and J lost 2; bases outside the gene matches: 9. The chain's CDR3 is CASSWTRTGVTYEQYF. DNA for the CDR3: TGTGCCAGCAGTTGGACTCGGACAGGGGTAACCTACGAGCAGTACTTC.

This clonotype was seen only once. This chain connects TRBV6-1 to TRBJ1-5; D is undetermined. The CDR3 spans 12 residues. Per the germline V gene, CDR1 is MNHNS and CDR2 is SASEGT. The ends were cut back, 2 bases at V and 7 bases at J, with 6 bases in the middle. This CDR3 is CASSEIGQPQHF. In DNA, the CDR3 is TGTGCCAGCAGTGAAATAGGCCAGCCCCAGCATTTT.

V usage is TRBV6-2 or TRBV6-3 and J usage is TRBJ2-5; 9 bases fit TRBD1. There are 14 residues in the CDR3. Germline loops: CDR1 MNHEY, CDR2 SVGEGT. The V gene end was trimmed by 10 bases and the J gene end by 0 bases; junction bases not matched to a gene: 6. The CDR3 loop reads CATWDRAYQETQYF. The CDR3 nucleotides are TGTGCCACCTGGGACAGGGCGTACCAAGAGACCCAGTACTTC.

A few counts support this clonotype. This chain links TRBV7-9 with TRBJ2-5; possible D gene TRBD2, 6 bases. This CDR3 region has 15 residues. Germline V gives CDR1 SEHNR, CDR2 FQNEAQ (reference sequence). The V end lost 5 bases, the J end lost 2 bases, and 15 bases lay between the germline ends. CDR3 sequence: CASSHPGLLQETQYF. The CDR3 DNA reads TGTGCCAGCAGCCACCCGGGACTTCTACAAGAGACCCAGTACTTC.

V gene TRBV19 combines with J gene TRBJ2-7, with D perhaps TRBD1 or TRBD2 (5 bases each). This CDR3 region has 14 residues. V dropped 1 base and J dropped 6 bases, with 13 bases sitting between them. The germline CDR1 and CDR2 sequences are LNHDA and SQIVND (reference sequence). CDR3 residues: CASSIAGPGSEQYF. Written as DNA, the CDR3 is TGTGCCAGTAGTATAGCGGGGCCAGGGAGCGAGCAGTACTTC.

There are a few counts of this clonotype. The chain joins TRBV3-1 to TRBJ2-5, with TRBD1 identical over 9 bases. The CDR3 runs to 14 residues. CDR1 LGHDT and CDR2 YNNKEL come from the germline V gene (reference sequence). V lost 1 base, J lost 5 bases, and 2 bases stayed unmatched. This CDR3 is CASSQGTGAETQYF. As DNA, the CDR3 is TGTGCCAGCAGCCAAGGGACAGGGGCGGAGACCCAGTACTTC.

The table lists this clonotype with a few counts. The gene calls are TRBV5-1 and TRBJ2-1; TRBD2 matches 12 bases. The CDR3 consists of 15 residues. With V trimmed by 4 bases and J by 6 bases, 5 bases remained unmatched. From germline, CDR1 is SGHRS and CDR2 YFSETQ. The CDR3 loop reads CASSMTSGGRNEQFF. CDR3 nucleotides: TGCGCCAGCAGCATGACTAGCGGGGGCCGCAATGAGCAGTTCTTC.

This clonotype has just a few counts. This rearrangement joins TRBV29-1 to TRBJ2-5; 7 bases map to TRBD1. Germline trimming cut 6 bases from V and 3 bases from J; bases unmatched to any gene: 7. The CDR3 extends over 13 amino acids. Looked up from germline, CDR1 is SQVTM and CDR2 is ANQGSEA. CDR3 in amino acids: CSVGSGTEETQYF. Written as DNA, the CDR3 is TGCAGCGTCGGATCCGGGACAGAAGAGACCCAGTACTTC. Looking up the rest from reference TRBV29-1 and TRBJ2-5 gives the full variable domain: SAVISQKPSRDICQRGTSLTIQCQVDSQVTMMFWYRQQPGQSLTLIATANQGSEATYESGFVIDKFPISRPNLTFSTLTVSNMSPEDSSIYLCSVGSGTEETQYFGPGTRLLVL.

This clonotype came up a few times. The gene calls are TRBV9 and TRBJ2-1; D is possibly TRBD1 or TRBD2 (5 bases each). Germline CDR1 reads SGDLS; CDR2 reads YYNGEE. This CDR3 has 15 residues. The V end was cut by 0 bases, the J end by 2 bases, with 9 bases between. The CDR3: CASSVDEGPYNEQFF. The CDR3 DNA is TGTGCCAGCAGCGTAGATGAGGGACCCTACAATGAGCAGTTCTTC.

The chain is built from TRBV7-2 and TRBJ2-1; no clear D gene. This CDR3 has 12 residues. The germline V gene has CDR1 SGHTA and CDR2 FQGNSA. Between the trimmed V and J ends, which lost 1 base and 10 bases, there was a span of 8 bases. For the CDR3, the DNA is TGTGCCAGCAGCTTAGGGGCCTGGGAGCAGTTCTTC. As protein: CASSLGAWEQFF.

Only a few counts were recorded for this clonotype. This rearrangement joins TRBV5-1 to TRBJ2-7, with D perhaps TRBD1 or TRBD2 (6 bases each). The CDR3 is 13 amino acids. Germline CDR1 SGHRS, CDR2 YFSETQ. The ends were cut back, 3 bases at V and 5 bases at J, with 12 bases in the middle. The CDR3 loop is CASSSGAFDEQYF. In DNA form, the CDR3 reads TGCGCCAGCAGCTCGGGGGCATTCGACGAGCAGTACTTC.

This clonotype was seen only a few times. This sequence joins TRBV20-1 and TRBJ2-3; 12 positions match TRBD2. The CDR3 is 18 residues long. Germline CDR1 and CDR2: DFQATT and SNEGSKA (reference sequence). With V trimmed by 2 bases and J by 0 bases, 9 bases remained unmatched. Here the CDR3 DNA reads TGCAGTGCTAGATCACGGGGGACTAGCGGGTTTAGCACAGATACGCAGTATTTT. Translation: CSARSRGTSGFSTDTQYF.

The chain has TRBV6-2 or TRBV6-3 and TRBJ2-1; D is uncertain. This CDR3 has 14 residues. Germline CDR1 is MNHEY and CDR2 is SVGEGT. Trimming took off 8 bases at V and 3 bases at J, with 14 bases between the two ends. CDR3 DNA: TGTGCCAGCCTGAATCCTGGGGTCTACAATGAGCAGTTCTTC. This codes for CASLNPGVYNEQFF.

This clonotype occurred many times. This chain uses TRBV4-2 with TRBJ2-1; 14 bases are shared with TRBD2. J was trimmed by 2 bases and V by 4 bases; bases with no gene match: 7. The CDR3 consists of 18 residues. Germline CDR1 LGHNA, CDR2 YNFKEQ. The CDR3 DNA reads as TGTGCCAGCAGCCCGGGACTAGCGGGAGACGCGCCCTACAATGAGCAGTTCTTC. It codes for CASSPGLAGDAPYNEQFF.

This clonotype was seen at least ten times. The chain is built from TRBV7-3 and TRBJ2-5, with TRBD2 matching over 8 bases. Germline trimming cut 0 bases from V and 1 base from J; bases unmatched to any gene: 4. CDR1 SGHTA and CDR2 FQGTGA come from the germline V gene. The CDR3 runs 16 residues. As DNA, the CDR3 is TGTGCCAGCAGCTTAACAGCGGGGGCCAGCCAAGAGACCCAGTACTTC. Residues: CASSLTAGASQETQYF. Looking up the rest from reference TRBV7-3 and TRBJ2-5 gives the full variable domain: GAGVSQTPSNKVTEKGKYVELRCDPISGHTALYWYRQSLGQGPEFLIYFQGTGAADDSGLPNDRFFAVRPEGSVSTLKIQRTERGDSAVYLCASSLTAGASQETQYFGPGTRLLVL.

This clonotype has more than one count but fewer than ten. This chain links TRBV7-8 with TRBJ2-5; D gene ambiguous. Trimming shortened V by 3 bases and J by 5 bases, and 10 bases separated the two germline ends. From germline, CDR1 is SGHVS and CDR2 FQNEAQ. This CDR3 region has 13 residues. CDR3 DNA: TGTGCCAGCAGCTTTGGCCCTGGGGAGACCCAGTACTTC. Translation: CASSFGPGETQYF.

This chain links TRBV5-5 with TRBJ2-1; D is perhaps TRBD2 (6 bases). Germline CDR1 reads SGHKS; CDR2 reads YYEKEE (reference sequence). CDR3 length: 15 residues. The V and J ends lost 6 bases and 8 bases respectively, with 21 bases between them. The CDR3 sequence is CASTAGTGIGHEQFF. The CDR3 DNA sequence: TGTGCCAGCACCGCTGGGACTGGGATTGGCCATGAGCAGTTCTTC.

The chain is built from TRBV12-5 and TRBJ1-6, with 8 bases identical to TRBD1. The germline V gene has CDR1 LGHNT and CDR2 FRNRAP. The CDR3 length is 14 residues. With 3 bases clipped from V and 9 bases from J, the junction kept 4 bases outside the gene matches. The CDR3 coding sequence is TGTGCTAGTGGTTTAGGACAGGGTAGTTCACCCCTCCACTTT. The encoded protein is CASGLGQGSSPLHF.

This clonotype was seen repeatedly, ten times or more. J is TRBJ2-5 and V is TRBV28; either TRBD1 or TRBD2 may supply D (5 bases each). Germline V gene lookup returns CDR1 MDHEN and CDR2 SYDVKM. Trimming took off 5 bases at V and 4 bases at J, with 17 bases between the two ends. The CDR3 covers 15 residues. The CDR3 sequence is CASSTSQRGPETQYF. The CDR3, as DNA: TGTGCCAGCAGTACTTCTCAGAGGGGCCCAGAGACCCAGTACTTC.

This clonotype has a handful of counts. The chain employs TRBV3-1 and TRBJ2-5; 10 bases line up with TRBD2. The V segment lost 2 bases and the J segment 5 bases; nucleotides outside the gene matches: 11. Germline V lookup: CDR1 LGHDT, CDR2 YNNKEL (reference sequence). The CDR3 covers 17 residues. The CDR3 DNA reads TGTGCCAGCAGCCAATGGGTGGCTAGCGGGAGTTGGGAGACCCAGTACTTC. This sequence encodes CASSQWVASGSWETQYF.

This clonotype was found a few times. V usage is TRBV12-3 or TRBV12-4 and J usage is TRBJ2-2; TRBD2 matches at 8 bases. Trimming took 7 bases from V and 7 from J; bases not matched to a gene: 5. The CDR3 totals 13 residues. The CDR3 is CASTRRGGGELFF. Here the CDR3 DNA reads TGTGCCAGCACCCGACGGGGGGGCGGGGAGCTGTTTTTT.

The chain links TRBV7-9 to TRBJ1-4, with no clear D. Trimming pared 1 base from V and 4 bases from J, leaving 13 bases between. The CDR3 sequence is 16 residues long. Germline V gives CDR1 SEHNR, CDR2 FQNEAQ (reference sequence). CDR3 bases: TGTGCCAGCAGCTTAGTGAGTCGGCGAGTTAATGAAAAACTGTTTTTT. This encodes CASSLVSRRVNEKLFF.

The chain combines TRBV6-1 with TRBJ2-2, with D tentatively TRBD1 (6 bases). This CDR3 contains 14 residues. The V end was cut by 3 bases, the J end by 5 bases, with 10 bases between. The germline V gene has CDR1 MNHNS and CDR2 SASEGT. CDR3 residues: CASSDSQGTGELFF. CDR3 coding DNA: TGTGCCAGCAGTGACTCCCAGGGGACCGGGGAGCTGTTTTTT.

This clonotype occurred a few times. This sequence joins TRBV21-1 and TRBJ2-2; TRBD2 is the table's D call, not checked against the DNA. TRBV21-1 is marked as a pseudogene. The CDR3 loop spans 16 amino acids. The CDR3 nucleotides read TGTGCCAGCAGCAAATGGACTAGCGGGAGGACCGGGGAGCTGTTTTTT. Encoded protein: CASSKWTSGRTGELFF.